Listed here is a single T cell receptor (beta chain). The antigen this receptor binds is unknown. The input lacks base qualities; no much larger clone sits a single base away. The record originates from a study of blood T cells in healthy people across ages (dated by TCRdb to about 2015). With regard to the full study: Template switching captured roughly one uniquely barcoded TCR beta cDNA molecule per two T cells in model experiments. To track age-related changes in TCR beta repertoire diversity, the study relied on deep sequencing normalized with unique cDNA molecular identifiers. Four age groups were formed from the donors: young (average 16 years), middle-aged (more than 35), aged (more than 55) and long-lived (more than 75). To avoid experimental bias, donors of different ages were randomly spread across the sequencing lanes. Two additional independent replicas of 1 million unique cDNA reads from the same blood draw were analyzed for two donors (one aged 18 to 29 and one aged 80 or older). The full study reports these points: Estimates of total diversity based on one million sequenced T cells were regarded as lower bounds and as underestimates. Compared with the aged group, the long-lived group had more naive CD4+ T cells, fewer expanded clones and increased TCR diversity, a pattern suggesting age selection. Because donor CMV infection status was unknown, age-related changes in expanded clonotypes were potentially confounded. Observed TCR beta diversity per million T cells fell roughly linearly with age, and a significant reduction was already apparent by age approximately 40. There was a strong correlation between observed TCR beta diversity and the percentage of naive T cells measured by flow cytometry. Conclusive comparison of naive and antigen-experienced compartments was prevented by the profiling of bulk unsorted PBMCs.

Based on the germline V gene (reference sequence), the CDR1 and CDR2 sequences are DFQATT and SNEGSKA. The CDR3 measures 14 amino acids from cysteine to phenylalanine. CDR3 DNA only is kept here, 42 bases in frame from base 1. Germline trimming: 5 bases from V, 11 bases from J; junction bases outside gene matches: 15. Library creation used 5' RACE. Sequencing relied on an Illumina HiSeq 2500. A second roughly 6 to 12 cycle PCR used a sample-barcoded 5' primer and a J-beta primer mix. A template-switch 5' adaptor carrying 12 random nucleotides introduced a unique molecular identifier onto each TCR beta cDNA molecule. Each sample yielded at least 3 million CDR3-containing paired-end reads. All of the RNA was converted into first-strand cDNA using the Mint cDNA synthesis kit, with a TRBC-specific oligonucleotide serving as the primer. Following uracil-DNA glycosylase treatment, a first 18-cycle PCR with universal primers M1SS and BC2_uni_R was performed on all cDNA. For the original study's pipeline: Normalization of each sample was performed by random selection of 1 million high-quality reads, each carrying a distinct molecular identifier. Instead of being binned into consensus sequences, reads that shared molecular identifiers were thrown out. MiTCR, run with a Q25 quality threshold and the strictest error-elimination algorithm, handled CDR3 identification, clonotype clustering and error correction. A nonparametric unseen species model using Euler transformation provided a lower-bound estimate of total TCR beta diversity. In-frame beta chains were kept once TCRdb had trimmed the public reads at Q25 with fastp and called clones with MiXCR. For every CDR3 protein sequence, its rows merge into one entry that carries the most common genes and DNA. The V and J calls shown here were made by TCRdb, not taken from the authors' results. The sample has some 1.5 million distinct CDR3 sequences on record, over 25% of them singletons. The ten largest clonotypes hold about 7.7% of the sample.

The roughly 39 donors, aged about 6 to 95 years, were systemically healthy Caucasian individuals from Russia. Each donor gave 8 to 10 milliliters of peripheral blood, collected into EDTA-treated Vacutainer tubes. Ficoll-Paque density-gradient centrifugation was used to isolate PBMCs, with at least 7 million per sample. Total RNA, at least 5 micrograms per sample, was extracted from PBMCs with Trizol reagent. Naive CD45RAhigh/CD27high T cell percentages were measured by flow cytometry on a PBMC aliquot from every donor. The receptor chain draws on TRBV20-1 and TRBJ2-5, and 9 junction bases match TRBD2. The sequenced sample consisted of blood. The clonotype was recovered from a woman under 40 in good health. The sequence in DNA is TGCAGTGCTTCTCCCCTAGCGGGATCTTATGAGCAGTACTTC. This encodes CSASPLAGSYEQYF.